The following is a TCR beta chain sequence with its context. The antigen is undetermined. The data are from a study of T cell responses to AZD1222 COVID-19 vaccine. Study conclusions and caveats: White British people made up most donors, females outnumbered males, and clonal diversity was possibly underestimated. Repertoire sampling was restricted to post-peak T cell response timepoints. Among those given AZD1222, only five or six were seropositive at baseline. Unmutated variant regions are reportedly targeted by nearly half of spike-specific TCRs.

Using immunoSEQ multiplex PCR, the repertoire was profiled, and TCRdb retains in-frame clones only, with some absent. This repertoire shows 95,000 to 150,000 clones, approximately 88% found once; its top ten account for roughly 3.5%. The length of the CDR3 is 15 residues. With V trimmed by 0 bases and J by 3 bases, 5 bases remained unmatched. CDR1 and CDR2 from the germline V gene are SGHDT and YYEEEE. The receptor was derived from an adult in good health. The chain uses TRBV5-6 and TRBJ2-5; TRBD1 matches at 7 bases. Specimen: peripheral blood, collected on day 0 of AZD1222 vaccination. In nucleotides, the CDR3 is TGTGCCAGCAGCTTGGCCCGACAGGGCAAAGAGACCCAGTACTTC. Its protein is CASSLARQGKETQYF.